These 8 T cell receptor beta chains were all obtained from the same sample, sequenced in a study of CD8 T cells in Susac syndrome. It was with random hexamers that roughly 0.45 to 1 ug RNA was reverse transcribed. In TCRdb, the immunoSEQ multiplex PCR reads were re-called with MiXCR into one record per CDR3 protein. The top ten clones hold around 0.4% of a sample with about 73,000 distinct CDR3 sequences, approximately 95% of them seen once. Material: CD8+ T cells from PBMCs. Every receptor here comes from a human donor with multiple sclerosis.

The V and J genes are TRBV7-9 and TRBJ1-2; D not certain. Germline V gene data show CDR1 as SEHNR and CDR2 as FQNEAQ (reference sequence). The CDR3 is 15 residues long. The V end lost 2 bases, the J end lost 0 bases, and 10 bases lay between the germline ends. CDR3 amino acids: CASSLSIGPNYGYTF. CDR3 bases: TGTGCCAGCAGCTTATCCATCGGACCTAACTATGGCTACACCTTC.

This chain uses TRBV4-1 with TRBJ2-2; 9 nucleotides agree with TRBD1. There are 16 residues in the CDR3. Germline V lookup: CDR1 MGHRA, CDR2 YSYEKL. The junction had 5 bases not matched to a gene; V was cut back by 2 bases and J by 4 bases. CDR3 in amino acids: CASSQSPGQGTGELFF. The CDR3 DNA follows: TGCGCCAGCAGCCAATCCCCGGGACAGGGCACCGGGGAGCTGTTTTTT.

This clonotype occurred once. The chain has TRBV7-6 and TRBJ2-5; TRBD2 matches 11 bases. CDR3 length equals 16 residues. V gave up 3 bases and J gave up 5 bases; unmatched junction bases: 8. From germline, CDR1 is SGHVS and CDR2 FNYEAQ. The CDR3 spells CASSFNRLAGGETQYF. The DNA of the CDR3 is TGTGCCAGCAGCTTCAATAGGCTAGCGGGAGGTGAGACCCAGTACTTC.

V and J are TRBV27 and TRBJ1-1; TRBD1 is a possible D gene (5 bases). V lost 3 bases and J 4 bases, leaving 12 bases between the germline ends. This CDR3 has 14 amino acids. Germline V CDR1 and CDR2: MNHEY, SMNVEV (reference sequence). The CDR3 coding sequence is TGTGCCAGCAGTTTCGGGGGATCGGGCACTGAAGCTTTCTTT. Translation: CASSFGGSGTEAFF.

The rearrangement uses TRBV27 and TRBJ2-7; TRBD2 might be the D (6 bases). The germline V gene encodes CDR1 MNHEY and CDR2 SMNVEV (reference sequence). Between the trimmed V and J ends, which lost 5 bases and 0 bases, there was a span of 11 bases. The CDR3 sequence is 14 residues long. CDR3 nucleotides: TGTGCCAGCAGTGCCGCGGGACCCTCCTACGAGCAGTACTTC. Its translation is CASSAAGPSYEQYF.

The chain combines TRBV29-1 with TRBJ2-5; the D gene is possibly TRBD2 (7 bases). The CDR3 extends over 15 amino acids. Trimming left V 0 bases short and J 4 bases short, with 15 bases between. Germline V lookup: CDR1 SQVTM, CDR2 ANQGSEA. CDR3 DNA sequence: TGCAGCGTTGAAGACCCCCGGGGGGCGGGAGAGACCCAGTACTTC. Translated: CSVEDPRGAGETQYF.

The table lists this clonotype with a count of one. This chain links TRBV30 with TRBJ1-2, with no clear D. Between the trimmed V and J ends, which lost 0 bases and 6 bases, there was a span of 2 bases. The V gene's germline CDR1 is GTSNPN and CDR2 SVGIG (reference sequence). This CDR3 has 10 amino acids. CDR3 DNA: TGTGCCTGGAGTGTAGATGGCTACACCTTC. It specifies CAWSVDGYTF.

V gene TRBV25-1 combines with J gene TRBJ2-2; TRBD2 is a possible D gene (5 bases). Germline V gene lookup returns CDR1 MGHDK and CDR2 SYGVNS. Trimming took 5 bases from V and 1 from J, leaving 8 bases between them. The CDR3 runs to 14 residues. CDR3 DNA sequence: TGTGCCAGCAGTTTGGCGGGGAACACCGGGGAGCTGTTTTTT. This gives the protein CASSLAGNTGELFF.